This TCR beta chain derives from a study of monozygotic twins with inflammatory bowel disease. TCRdb reprocessed the 5' RACE reads and reports one entry per CDR3 protein, with no DNA. The ten top clones account for around 2.4%, within a sample of about 420,000 distinct CDR3 sequences. Germline V CDR1 and CDR2: SGHRS, YFSETQ. The CDR3 runs 16 residues. This rearrangement joins TRBV5-1 to TRBJ2-1; the D call of TRBD2 rests on TCRdb alone, since no DNA is present to check it. This receptor was obtained from a human donor with ulcerative colitis or Crohn's disease, or a healthy co-twin of an affected twin (not recorded which). Sequencing input: blood. The CDR3: CASSLDRTSSYNEQFF.